A selection of T cell receptor beta chains follows, all from one sample in a study of blood T cell repertoires in COVID-19. Here immunoSEQ multiplex PCR was the method, and the copy in TCRdb shows in-frame clones only, minus some. The top ten clones hold under 8.5% of a sample with 350,000 to 400,000 clones, around nine tenths of them seen once. Sequencing was carried out using peripheral blood. These TCRs come from a woman aged 55-75 years with COVID-19, enrolled during active disease. CDR3s include the opening cysteine and the closing phenylalanine or tryptophan. A D gene is named only where the DNA matches it firmly. Rows may omit the clone size; those that give it use once, few, many or a size class.

>TRBV11-2|-|-|TRBJ1-1
TGTGCCAGCAGCTTAGAGGGCAACACTGAAGCTTTCTTT
CASSLEGNTEAFF
>TRBV12-3/TRBV12-4|-|TRBD1|TRBJ1-1
TGTGCCAGCGGGACAGGGGCCACTGAAGCTTTCTTT
CASGTGATEAFF
>TRBV19|-|-|TRBJ2-2
TGTGCCAGTAGCTCAACCTTCCCAGAAAGTAGCGCCGGGGAGCTGTTTTTT
CASSSTFPESSAGELFF
>TRBV5-4|-|-|TRBJ2-3
TGTGCCAGCGGATCCAAGGTGGGCCAACACTCCGCCGGTGGCACAGATACGCAGTATTTT
CASGSKVGQHSAGGTDTQYF
>TRBV19|-|-|TRBJ1-1
TGTGCCAGTAGCTCCCCGTCCCGACAATTCACTGAAGCTTTCTTT
CASSSPSRQFTEAFF
>TRBV24-1|-|-|TRBJ2-2
TGTGCCACCAGTGATTCGGGATTTCGATCTAACACCGGGGAGCTGTTTTTT
CATSDSGFRSNTGELFF
>TRBV4-2|once|TRBD2|TRBJ2-3
TGTGCCAGCAGCCTTCCAGCCACTAGCGGGGGGGCCCCAGATACGCAGTATTTT
CASSLPATSGGAPDTQYF
>TRBV6-5|-|TRBD1|TRBJ1-1
TGTGCCAGCAGTTTCGACAGGGACACTGAAGCTTTCTTT
CASSFDRDTEAFF
>TRBV19|-|TRBD1|TRBJ2-7
TGTGCCAGTAGGGGGACAGGGGGAATCCACGAGCAGTACTTC
CASRGTGGIHEQYF
>TRBV11-3|-|-|TRBJ2-1
TGTGCCAGCAGCCAGGAGGGATTCAATGAGCAGTTCTTC
CASSQEGFNEQFF
>TRBV6-2/TRBV6-3|-|-|TRBJ2-7
TGTGCCAGCAGTTACCAGGAGGGGTACTACGAGCAGTACTTC
CASSYQEGYYEQYF
>TRBV3-1/TRBV3-2|once|-|TRBJ1-1
TGTGCCAGCAGCCAAGGAGGCGGAGGGTCCGAAGCTTTCTTT
CASSQGGGGSEAFF
>TRBV19|-|-|TRBJ1-5
TGTGCCAGTAGTATGCGACCCAGGGCGGTATGGAATCAGCCCCAGCATTTT
CASSMRPRAVWNQPQHF
>TRBV2|-|TRBD2|TRBJ2-5
TGTGCCAGCAGGGGGACTAGCGGGGGAGAGACCCAGTACTTC
CASRGTSGGETQYF
>TRBV5-3|-|-|TRBJ1-2
TGTGCCAGAAGCTTGGCCAGGAGGAGCTATGGCTACACCTTC
CARSLARRSYGYTF
>TRBV7-2|once|TRBD1|TRBJ2-3
TGTGCCAGCAGCCCCGGGACAGGCACAGATACGCAGTATTTT
CASSPGTGTDTQYF
>TRBV5-6|-|-|TRBJ1-6
TGTGCCAGCAGCTTGGCCTTTTACGGGAGATATAATTCACCCCTCCACTTT
CASSLAFYGRYNSPLHF
>TRBV30|-|-|TRBJ1-6
TGTGTCTCCATGACAGGAGCCCTCAGTGGTTCACCCCTCCACTTT
CVSMTGALSGSPLHF
>TRBV12-3/TRBV12-4|-|-|TRBJ1-2
TGTGCCAGCAGCCCAAGCGGGGTCTATGGCTACACCTTC
CASSPSGVYGYTF
>TRBV15|-|-|TRBJ1-3
TGTGCCACCAGCAGAGACTGGACTGCTGGAAACACCATATATTTT
CATSRDWTAGNTIYF
>TRBV28|-|-|TRBJ1-1
TGTGCCAGCAGAGAGAGGGAGTTGCGAGCTTTCTTT
CASRERELRAFF
>TRBV5-6|-|TRBD1|TRBJ1-2
TGTGCCAGCAGCGCCGGGACAGGGGGGGGCGGCTACACCTTC
CASSAGTGGGGYTF
>TRBV5-5|-|-|TRBJ2-7
TGTGCCAGCAGCTTGGAATGGGCGTCCTACGAGCAGTACTTC
CASSLEWASYEQYF
>TRBV7-3|-|-|TRBJ2-1
TGTGCCAGCAGCCGGGGTGGTGGGGGCCGGTACAATGAGCAGTTCTTC
CASSRGGGGRYNEQFF
>TRBV5-1|few|TRBD1|TRBJ1-6
TGCGCCAGCAGCTTGGATACAGGGGGCTATTCACCCCTCCACTTT
CASSLDTGGYSPLHF
>TRBV5-4|-|-|TRBJ2-5
TGTGCCAGCAGCCTCGGGTCCTCAGAGACCCAGTACTTC
CASSLGSSETQYF
>TRBV2|-|-|TRBJ1-3
TGTGCCAGTTGGAGGGGCGCGGCTGGAAACACCATATATTTT
CASWRGAAGNTIYF
>TRBV11-3|-|-|TRBJ1-4
TGTGCCAGCAGGCGCCGCTCTGCAACTAATGAAAAACTGTTTTTT
CASRRRSATNEKLFF
>TRBV7-2|-|-|TRBJ1-6
TGTGCCAGCAGGAAACAGTGGGCACGCTCCTATAATTCACCCCTCCACTTT
CASRKQWARSYNSPLHF
>TRBV6-6|-|-|TRBJ1-1
TGTGCCAGCAGTTACTCGACAGCGAACACTGAAGCTTTCTTT
CASSYSTANTEAFF
>TRBV29-1|-|TRBD1|TRBJ1-3
TGCAGCGTTAGTGGACAGGGACGGAACACCATATATTTT
CSVSGQGRNTIYF
>TRBV27|-|-|TRBJ1-2
TGTGCCAGCAGCCCGACCATCCGGGGATTGGGCTATGGCTACACCTTC
CASSPTIRGLGYGYTF
>TRBV6-5|few|-|TRBJ1-6
TGTGCCAGCAGTTCACAAATGAGGTCACCCCTCCACTTT
CASSSQMRSPLHF
>TRBV18|-|TRBD2|TRBJ2-1
TGTGCCAGCTCACCCGCTAGCGGGGAATACAATGAGCAGTTCTTC
CASSPASGEYNEQFF
>TRBV9|-|TRBD2|TRBJ2-5
TGTGCCAGCAGCGTCTACATCGGGGGGAGCAGGGAGACCCAGTACTTC
CASSVYIGGSRETQYF
>TRBV24-1|once|-|TRBJ1-1
TGTGCCACCAGTGAGGAGGTGCTTGAAGCTTTCTTT
CATSEEVLEAFF
>TRBV15|once|TRBD2|TRBJ2-3
TGTGCCACCGGAACTAGCGGGGGGTCAGATACGCAGTATTTT
CATGTSGGSDTQYF
>TRBV19|-|-|TRBJ1-1
TGTGCCAGTAGTATTAGGGGTCTCGAAGCTTTCTTT
CASSIRGLEAFF
>TRBV11-2|once|-|TRBJ1-1
TGTGCCAGCAGCTTAGGGGAGGTGGCTGAAGCTTTCTTT
CASSLGEVAEAFF
>TRBV5-1|-|-|TRBJ1-3
TGCGCGACAAGAGTGGGGCCAGGGGTAGGAAACACCATATATTTT
CATRVGPGVGNTIYF
>TRBV14|-|TRBD1|TRBJ1-1
TGTGCCAGCAGCCGACAGGGGGCGCAGGCTTTCTTT
CASSRQGAQAFF
>TRBV11-2|once|-|TRBJ1-3
TGTGCCAGCAGCTTTACAGACTCTGGAAACACCATATATTTT
CASSFTDSGNTIYF
>TRBV4-1|once|TRBD2|TRBJ2-7
TGCGCCAGCAGCCAAGCTCCGATAGCGGGGGGTCCCTACGAGCAGTACTTC
CASSQAPIAGGPYEQYF
>TRBV4-1|-|-|TRBJ2-7
TGCGCCAGCAGCCAAGGCAGCGGAACCTACGAGCAGTACTTC
CASSQGSGTYEQYF
>TRBV3-1/TRBV3-2|-|-|TRBJ2-5
TGTGCCAGCAGCCCCTGGAGAGCCCGCGAGACCCAGTACTTC
CASSPWRARETQYF
>TRBV29-1|few|-|TRBJ1-2
TGCAGCGTTGAAGTTTCAGCCCAGGGCGGTCACTATGGCTACACCTTC
CSVEVSAQGGHYGYTF
>TRBV10-3|-|TRBD2|TRBJ2-2
TGTGCCATCAGTGACCCGGGACTAGCGGGGCTCACCGGGGAGCTGTTTTTT
CAISDPGLAGLTGELFF
>TRBV7-3|-|TRBD1|TRBJ2-7
TGTGCCAGCAGCTTATACCAGGGGGCCTACGAGCAGTACTTC
CASSLYQGAYEQYF
>TRBV27|-|-|TRBJ1-5
TGTGCCAGCAGTTTACGCTATAGCAATCAGCCCCAGCATTTT
CASSLRYSNQPQHF
>TRBV4-2|-|-|TRBJ1-2
TGTGCCAGCAGCCAAGATCATTGGGGGCTTTATGGCTACACCTTC
CASSQDHWGLYGYTF
>TRBV11-2|-|-|TRBJ2-1
TGTGCCAGCAGCTTATACCGGACTAACGGGCAGTTCTTC
CASSLYRTNGQFF
>TRBV20-1|-|TRBD2|TRBJ2-1
TGCAGTGCGAGTGATCTAGCGGGAGCCTACAATGAGCAGTTCTTC
CSASDLAGAYNEQFF
>TRBV11-3|-|TRBD1|TRBJ2-1
TGTGCCAGCAGCGTGGGACAGGGGCCCACGGCTGAACAGTTCTTC
CASSVGQGPTAEQFF
>TRBV27|-|TRBD1|TRBJ1-6
TGTGCCAGCATGACAGGGGGATCACCCCTCCACTTT
CASMTGGSPLHF
>TRBV19|-|-|TRBJ1-1
TGTGCCAGTAGTATAAGGCGGCCCACTGAAGCTTTCTTT
CASSIRRPTEAFF
>TRBV4-3|-|TRBD1|TRBJ1-2
TGCGCCAGCAGCCAGGACCACCGGGACAGCTATGGCTACACCTTC
CASSQDHRDSYGYTF
>TRBV6-5|-|TRBD1|TRBJ1-2
TGTGCCAGCAGTTACTCCTCAGGGGGAAACTATGGCTACACCTTC
CASSYSSGGNYGYTF
>TRBV5-4|once|-|TRBJ2-2
TGTGCCAGCAGCCTTAGCGGTACCGGGGAGCTGTTTTTT
CASSLSGTGELFF
>TRBV2|-|TRBD1|TRBJ1-4
TGTGCCAGCAGTGAAACGGGACAGTCACAGGAAAAACTGTTTTTT
CASSETGQSQEKLFF
>TRBV5-6|-|-|TRBJ1-1
TGTGCCAGCAGCTTGGCAGGGGCGACGATGTCAGTGCGAGCTTTCTTT
CASSLAGATMSVRAFF